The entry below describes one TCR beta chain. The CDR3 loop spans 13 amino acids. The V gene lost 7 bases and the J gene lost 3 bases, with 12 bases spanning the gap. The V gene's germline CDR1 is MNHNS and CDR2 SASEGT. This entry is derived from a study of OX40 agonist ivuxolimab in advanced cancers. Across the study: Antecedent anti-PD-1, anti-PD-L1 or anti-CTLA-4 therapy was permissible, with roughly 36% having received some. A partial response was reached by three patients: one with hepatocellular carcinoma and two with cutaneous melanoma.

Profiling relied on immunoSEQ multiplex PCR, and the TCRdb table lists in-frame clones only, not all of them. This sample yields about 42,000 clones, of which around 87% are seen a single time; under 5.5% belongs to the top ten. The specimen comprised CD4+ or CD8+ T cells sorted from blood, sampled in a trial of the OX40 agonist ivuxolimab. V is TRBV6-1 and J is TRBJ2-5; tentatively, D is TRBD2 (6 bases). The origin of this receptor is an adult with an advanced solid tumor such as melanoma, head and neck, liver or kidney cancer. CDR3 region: CASTYGGEETQYF. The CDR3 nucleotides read TGTGCCAGCACCTACGGAGGGGAAGAGACCCAGTACTTC.